Each of the 25 T cell receptor beta chains below was sequenced from the same sample in a study of cytomegalovirus exposure and HLA in healthy donors (dated by TCRdb to 2016 to 2017). The library was built by means of the immunoSEQ multiplex PCR assay. For the multiplex PCR, a mixture combining 60 forward primers for TCR Vbeta segments and 13 reverse primers for TCR Jbeta segments was used. In TCRdb, the immuneACCESS table is reduced to in-frame sequences with V and J assigned. These tables do not hold every clone; where another copy was compared, an unresolved V gene accounts for under half, and the others remain unexplained. This sample lists some 100,000 clones; around 80% were detected once. The top ten constitute 4% of the sample. The specimen sequenced was PBMCs. Receptors originate from a woman between 50 and 59 years old in good health and CMV-seropositive.

This chain joins TRBV5-1 and TRBJ2-3; tentative D call: TRBD2 (6 bases). From germline, CDR1 is SGHRS and CDR2 YFSETQ. Deletions cut 5 bases from V and 2 bases from J, with 15 bases between. The CDR3 runs to 15 residues. The CDR3 sequence is CASRSGGTTTDTQYF. As DNA, the CDR3 is TGCGCCAGCAGGAGTGGAGGGACGACCACAGATACGCAGTATTTT.

The chain joins TRBV4-1 to TRBJ2-7; 13 positions match TRBD2. CDR3 size: 17 residues. The junction had 10 bases not matched to a gene; V was cut back by 3 bases and J by 5 bases. Germline CDR1 MGHRA, CDR2 YSYEKL. The DNA for the CDR3 is TGCGCCAGCAGCCAGGCTGGACTAGCGGGAGTTTTGGACGAGCAGTACTTC. It specifies CASSQAGLAGVLDEQYF.

This clone was detected once. The rearrangement links TRBV6-1 to TRBJ2-5, with 8 bases lining up with TRBD1. The CDR3 contains 15 residues. Germline values: CDR1 MNHNS, CDR2 SASEGT. J was trimmed by 7 bases and V by 6 bases; bases with no gene match: 13. The CDR3, as DNA: TGTGCCAGCAGCCCCGAGCAGGGGGCATCGGGGACCCAGTACTTC. Translated, it gives CASSPEQGASGTQYF.

Of note for this clone: Mismatch with germline at one junction end may stem from a read error. This chain joins TRBV7-9 and TRBJ2-7, with TRBD2 as a possible D gene (6 bases). The CDR3 runs to 14 residues. The germline CDR1 and CDR2 sequences are SEHNR and FQNEAQ (reference sequence). CDR3 coding DNA: TGTTCCAGCAGCCCCCGGGGGACCTCTTACGAGCAGTACTTC. It translates to CSSSPRGTSYEQYF.

The chain's CDR3 is CASSSQGIGTEAFF. The CDR3 region has the DNA TGTGCCAGCAGCTCCCAGGGTATCGGCACTGAAGCTTTCTTT. The chain links TRBV7-9 to TRBJ1-1; D is perhaps TRBD1 (5 bases). Looked up from germline, CDR1 is SEHNR and CDR2 is FQNEAQ (reference sequence). This CDR3 contains 14 residues. Between the trimmed V and J ends, which lost 4 bases and 4 bases, there was a span of 13 bases.

The rearrangement uses TRBV19 and TRBJ2-3; no firm D call. Germline assignment: CDR1 LNHDA and CDR2 SQIVND (reference sequence). With 7 bases removed from V and 3 bases from J, the gap between germline ends came to 11 bases. The CDR3 has 13 amino acids. The CDR3 sequence is CASTSPSTDTQYF. Here the CDR3 DNA reads TGTGCCAGTACTTCGCCTAGTACAGATACGCAGTATTTT.

This clone was recorded many times. V gene TRBV5-1 combines with J gene TRBJ1-4, with D possibly TRBD1 on 6 matching bases. The V gene's germline CDR1 is SGHRS and CDR2 YFSETQ. V lost 4 bases, J lost 4 bases, and 17 bases lay in between. The length of the CDR3 is 16 residues. The CDR3 sequence: CASSRGRGGDNEKLFF. The CDR3 DNA reads as TGCGCCAGCAGCCGGGGAAGAGGGGGTGATAATGAAAAACTGTTTTTT.

V usage is TRBV27 and J usage is TRBJ2-2; 10 bases match TRBD2. V gave up 3 bases and J gave up 1 base; unmatched junction bases: 8. CDR1 and CDR2 (germline): MNHEY, SMNVEV (reference sequence). The CDR3 loop spans 18 amino acids. The CDR3 nucleotides are TGTGCCAGCAGTTTGTCTCCCGGGACTAGCGTGAACACCGGGGAGCTGTTTTTT. Translating gives CASSLSPGTSVNTGELFF.

The chain carries TRBV5-1 and TRBJ1-2; TRBD1 matches 7 bases. V lost 2 bases and J lost 8; bases outside the gene matches: 9. Germline CDR1 and CDR2: SGHRS and YFSETQ. The CDR3 sequence is 14 residues long. For the CDR3, the DNA is TGCGCCAGCAGCTTTACAGGGGCTTCGGACGGCTACACCTTC. This codes for CASSFTGASDGYTF.

This clone was counted only a few times. The rearrangement uses TRBV11-1 and TRBJ1-2; D is unclear. The CDR3 sequence is 12 residues long. Trimming pared 3 bases from V and 7 bases from J, leaving 9 bases between. The germline CDR1 and CDR2 sequences are SGHAT and FQDESV (reference sequence). CDR3 DNA: TGTGCCAGCAGCTTGGGAGTGGGTGGCTACACCTTC. It specifies CASSLGVGGYTF.

A few counts support this clone. The sample holds other DNA sequences that translate to the same CDR3. The gene calls are TRBV15 and TRBJ2-1, with unresolved D. V was pared by 0 bases and J by 7 bases, with 4 bases between. The CDR3 totals 12 residues. Looked up from germline, CDR1 is LNHNV and CDR2 is YYDKDF (reference sequence). The CDR3 sequence: CATSRDRNEQFF. In DNA, the CDR3 is TGTGCCACCAGCAGAGATAGAAATGAGCAGTTCTTC.

Written as DNA, the CDR3 is TGTGCCAGTAGTAACGACAGGAACACTGAAGCTTTCTTT. As protein: CASSNDRNTEAFF. The gene calls are TRBV19 and TRBJ1-1, with D maybe TRBD1 (5 bases). V lost 4 bases and J 1 base, leaving 7 bases between the germline ends. The CDR3 extends over 13 amino acids. Germline assignment: CDR1 LNHDA and CDR2 SQIVND (reference sequence).

This chain links TRBV7-6 with TRBJ2-7; D ambiguous. The length of the CDR3 is 16 residues. Per the germline V gene, CDR1 is SGHVS and CDR2 is FNYEAQ. Trimming cost V 4 bases and J 0 bases, with 16 bases left between them. The CDR3 sequence is CASSSQAQAASYEQYF. CDR3 coding DNA: TGTGCCAGCAGCTCCCAAGCTCAGGCAGCCTCCTACGAGCAGTACTTC.

This clone was counted between two and nine times. The chain carries TRBV5-4 and TRBJ1-6, with a weak D call TRBD1 (5 bases). Germline V gene sequence: CDR1 SGHNT, CDR2 YYREEE (reference sequence). The CDR3 covers 15 residues. Deletions cut 3 bases from V and 6 bases from J, with 13 bases between. CDR3 coding DNA: TGTGCCAGCAGCTGGGGTCAGGGCAGTAATTCACCCCTCCACTTT. Residues: CASSWGQGSNSPLHF.

V gene TRBV11-3 combines with J gene TRBJ2-5, with D maybe TRBD1 (5 bases). Germline V gene sequence: CDR1 SGHNT, CDR2 YENEEA. The CDR3 has 15 residues. Trimming shortened V by 5 bases and J by 3 bases, and 16 bases separated the two germline ends. The CDR3 reads CASSHRASGKETQYF. The CDR3 bases are TGTGCCAGCAGCCACCGGGCGTCAGGGAAAGAGACCCAGTACTTC.

This CDR3 is CASSPLGSSSYEQYF. CDR3 nucleotides: TGTGCCAGCAGTCCCTTGGGTTCTAGCTCCTACGAGCAGTACTTC. The gene calls are TRBV25-1 and TRBJ2-5; D is unresolved. The J call is uncertain, as TRBJ2-7 better fits the DNA end. The CDR3 covers 15 residues. The germline V gene encodes CDR1 MGHDK and CDR2 SYGVNS.

CDR3 residues: CASSQDGGDGYTF. The CDR3 bases are TGTGCCAGCAGCCAAGACGGGGGAGATGGCTACACCTTC. The V and J genes are TRBV4-2 and TRBJ1-2; D perhaps matches TRBD1 (5 bases). There are 13 residues in the CDR3. V lost 0 bases to trimming and J lost 6 bases, with 8 bases between them. Germline-derived CDR1 and CDR2 are LGHNA and YNFKEQ.

The chain has TRBV14 and TRBJ2-5; tentative D call: TRBD2 (5 bases). Trimming took 4 bases from V and 2 from J, leaving 14 bases between them. Looked up from germline, CDR1 is SGHDN and CDR2 is FVKESK. This CDR3 has 15 amino acids. Here the CDR3 reads CASSPFAEVQETQYF. In DNA, the CDR3 is TGTGCCAGCAGCCCCTTTGCGGAGGTTCAAGAGACCCAGTACTTC.

CDR3 amino acids: CASISGSTYNEQFF. CDR3 DNA sequence: TGTGCCAGCATTTCCGGGTCCACCTACAATGAGCAGTTCTTC. This chain links TRBV27 with TRBJ2-1; D is unresolved. The CDR3 runs 14 residues. V was trimmed by 7 bases and J by 2 bases, leaving 12 bases between them. CDR1 is MNHEY and CDR2 is SMNVEV in the germline V gene (reference sequence).

V is TRBV6-1 and J is TRBJ1-5; D uncertain. The germline CDR1 and CDR2 sequences are MNHNS and SASEGT. V shed 6 bases and J shed 6 bases, with 18 bases lying between them. CDR3 length: 15 residues. This chain's CDR3 is CASRTGSLSFQPQHF. CDR3 nucleotide sequence: TGTGCCAGCAGGACCGGGTCCCTAAGCTTTCAGCCCCAGCATTTT.

This clone was detected only once. The CDR3 reads CASSLVAGVQETQYF. CDR3 DNA sequence: TGTGCCAGCAGCTTAGTCGCGGGCGTCCAAGAGACCCAGTACTTC. The chain uses TRBV7-9 and TRBJ2-5, with D perhaps matching TRBD2 (5 bases). Trimming removed 1 base from V and 1 base from J, with 10 bases in between. CDR3 length: 15 amino acids. Germline CDR1 and CDR2: SEHNR and FQNEAQ (reference sequence).

The chain recombines TRBV6-1 with TRBJ2-4; D gene uncertain. Trimming shortened V by 6 bases and J by 1 base, and 10 bases separated the two germline ends. Germline CDR1 MNHNS, CDR2 SASEGT. The CDR3 runs to 14 residues. DNA of the CDR3: TGTGCCAGCAGCCCGATCCGGGCCAAAAACATTCAGTACTTC. Translated, it gives CASSPIRAKNIQYF.

This chain joins TRBV30 and TRBJ2-2, with 8 nucleotides matching TRBD1. This CDR3 has 17 residues. V lost 4 bases and J lost 8; bases outside the gene matches: 18. CDR1 and CDR2 from the germline V gene are GTSNPN and SVGIG (reference sequence). The CDR3, as DNA: TGTGCCTGGACCGAAAAGCAGGGGGCGTTGGGTTCTGGGGAGCTGTTTTTT. Amino acid sequence: CAWTEKQGALGSGELFF.

The J gene is TRBJ1-2, the V gene TRBV7-8, with TRBD1 matching 9 bases. V lost 5 bases and J lost 6; bases outside the gene matches: 13. The germline CDR1 and CDR2 sequences are SGHVS and FQNEAQ. This CDR3 region has 16 residues. The CDR3 DNA reads TGTGCCAGCAGCCATGACTGGACAGGGGTGGTCGATGGCTACACCTTC. Translated, it gives CASSHDWTGVVDGYTF.

The chain combines TRBV5-1 with TRBJ2-3, with D possibly matching TRBD2 (5 bases). CDR1 and CDR2 from the germline V gene are SGHRS and YFSETQ. This CDR3 has 17 residues. Trimming took 4 bases from V and 2 from J, leaving 20 bases between them. This chain's CDR3 is CASSPSATSGTTDTQYF. CDR3 nucleotide sequence: TGCGCCAGCAGCCCCTCCGCTACCAGCGGAACCACAGATACGCAGTATTTT.